These 7 T cell receptor beta chains came from one sample sequenced in a study of immune cell composition in non-small cell lung cancer. Clones were sequenced by immunoSEQ multiplex PCR, and TCRdb holds only the in-frame ones, with some missing. The table has some 2,300 clones, about three quarters seen once. Source material: lung tumor tissue. The receptors originated from a human donor with non-small cell lung cancer.

V is TRBV5-4 and J is TRBJ2-3, with 9 nucleotides matching TRBD2. After removal of 0 bases from V and 8 bases from J, the junction contained 7 bases not matched to a gene. This CDR3 comprises 15 residues. Germline loops: CDR1 SGHNT, CDR2 YYREEE (reference sequence). CDR3 coding DNA: TGTGCCAGCAGCTTGGGACTAGCGGCCCCCGGTACGCAGTATTTT. Residues: CASSLGLAAPGTQYF.

The chain is built from TRBV2 and TRBJ1-5; 7 bases agree with TRBD1. Germline lookup yields CDR1 SNHLY and CDR2 FYNNEI. CDR3 length equals 15 residues. Unmatched junction bases numbered 10, after V lost 6 bases and J lost 5 bases. CDR3 loop: CASRFDQGDYQPQHF. CDR3 sequence (DNA): TGTGCCAGCAGGTTTGATCAGGGGGATTATCAGCCCCAGCATTTT.

V gene TRBV28 combines with J gene TRBJ2-3, with 7 bases that match TRBD1. The CDR3 consists of 17 residues. Per germline, CDR1 MDHEN and CDR2 SYDVKM. Trimming cost V 8 bases and J 4 bases; bases outside gene matches: 18. Here the CDR3 DNA reads TGTGCCAGCCGCACCCCCCGGGGCAGGGGGTGGGCAGATACGCAGTATTTT. Amino acids: CASRTPRGRGWADTQYF.

The gene calls are TRBV7-2 and TRBJ2-7; D is possibly TRBD2 (6 bases). CDR1 and CDR2 from the germline V gene are SGHTA and FQGNSA. With 3 bases removed from V and 4 bases from J, the gap between germline ends came to 13 bases. The CDR3 spans 14 residues. DNA of the CDR3: TGTGCCAGCAGCTTTGGGGGGACCTTTTACGAGCAGTACTTC. Translated, it gives CASSFGGTFYEQYF.

V is TRBV5-5 and J is TRBJ2-2, with a possible D match to TRBD1 (6 bases). The CDR3 consists of 16 residues. Between the trimmed V and J ends, which lost 2 bases and 1 base, there was a span of 12 bases. The germline CDR1 and CDR2 sequences are SGHKS and YYEKEE (reference sequence). Here the CDR3 reads CASSLQGAGNTGELFF. CDR3 coding DNA: TGTGCCAGCAGCTTACAGGGTGCGGGGAACACCGGGGAGCTGTTTTTT.

The genes are TRBV5-4 and TRBJ1-6; D possibly corresponds to TRBD1 (5 bases). Germline CDR1 and CDR2: SGHNT and YYREEE (reference sequence). V lost 10 bases and J 0 bases, leaving 14 bases between the germline ends. This CDR3 has 15 amino acids. CDR3 nucleotides: TGTGCCGGCAACACAGGAAACTCCTATAATTCACCCCTCCACTTT. Protein: CAGNTGNSYNSPLHF.

V usage is TRBV7-9 and J usage is TRBJ2-7; 7 nucleotides match TRBD1. CDR3 size: 12 residues. Unmatched junction bases numbered 7, after V lost 5 bases and J lost 9 bases. Germline V CDR1 and CDR2: SEHNR, FQNEAQ (reference sequence). The CDR3 DNA sequence: TGTGCCAGCAGCGATAACAGGGGCGGGCAGTACTTC. This encodes CASSDNRGGQYF.